These T cell receptor beta chains were read from a single sample in a study of cytomegalovirus exposure and HLA in healthy donors. The method was immunoSEQ multiplex PCR; TCRdb's version includes in-frame clones alone and lacks a portion of them. The sample holds 180,000 or so clones, 70% to 90% seen once. Sequenced sample: PBMCs. The receptor source for this set is a man aged 18 to 29 in good health and CMV-seropositive. CDR3s include the opening cysteine and the closing phenylalanine or tryptophan. The order of the fields is V gene, J gene, clone size, D gene, CDR3 DNA, CDR3 protein. A D gene is named only where the DNA matches it firmly. Size is stated for part of the rows, as once, few or many counts, or as a class when the clone is expanded.

V gene: TRBV27; J gene: TRBJ1-6; clone size: .; D gene: .; CDR3 DNA: TGTGCCAGCTCAAGGAGGGGTGGTAATTCACCCCTCCACTTT; CDR3 protein: CASSRRGGNSPLHF
V gene: TRBV15; J gene: TRBJ2-1; clone size: .; D gene: TRBD1; CDR3 DNA: TGTGCCACCAGCACCCCTCGACCGGGACAGCACAATGAGCAGTTCTTC; CDR3 protein: CATSTPRPGQHNEQFF
V gene: TRBV6-5; J gene: TRBJ1-3; clone size: .; D gene: .; CDR3 DNA: TGTGCCAGCAGTTATTCAGTGACTGGAAACACCATATATTTT; CDR3 protein: CASSYSVTGNTIYF
V gene: TRBV29-1; J gene: TRBJ2-5; clone size: few; D gene: .; CDR3 DNA: TGCAGCGGGGCCCAAGGCCAAGAGACCCAGTACTTC; CDR3 protein: CSGAQGQETQYF
V gene: TRBV5-6; J gene: TRBJ1-1; clone size: .; D gene: .; CDR3 DNA: TGTGCCAGCAGCTTGGTTGGGGGGATCACTGAAGCTTTCTTT; CDR3 protein: CASSLVGGITEAFF
V gene: TRBV5-4; J gene: TRBJ2-5; clone size: .; D gene: .; CDR3 DNA: TGTGCCAGCAGCTTGGGGCTTCAGAGCGCAGAGACCCAGTACTTC; CDR3 protein: CASSLGLQSAETQYF
V gene: TRBV7-2; J gene: TRBJ1-1; clone size: .; D gene: .; CDR3 DNA: TGTGCCAGCAGCAAGGGGGGGGCGTGGACTGAAGCTTTCTTT; CDR3 protein: CASSKGGAWTEAFF
V gene: TRBV10-1; J gene: TRBJ2-7; clone size: .; D gene: TRBD1; CDR3 DNA: TGCGCCAGCCAGGGACCCGGGACAGGTAATAACGAGCAGTACTTC; CDR3 protein: CASQGPGTGNNEQYF
V gene: TRBV28; J gene: TRBJ2-7; clone size: once; D gene: .; CDR3 DNA: TGTGCCAGCAGTCTTCAGGGTCCGTACGAGCAGTACTTC; CDR3 protein: CASSLQGPYEQYF
V gene: TRBV7-2; J gene: TRBJ2-5; clone size: once; D gene: .; CDR3 DNA: TGTGCCAGCAGCTTAGGGCTGCGAGGAGGAGAGACCCAGTACTTC; CDR3 protein: CASSLGLRGGETQYF
V gene: TRBV6-1; J gene: TRBJ1-5; clone size: .; D gene: TRBD1; CDR3 DNA: TGTGCCAGCAGTGAAGAGGCAGGGGGCGTTCAGCCCCAGCATTTT; CDR3 protein: CASSEEAGGVQPQHF
V gene: TRBV7-3; J gene: TRBJ2-5; clone size: .; D gene: TRBD2; CDR3 DNA: TGTGCCAGCAGCCAAGGGACTAAAGAGACCCAGTACTTC; CDR3 protein: CASSQGTKETQYF
V gene: TRBV5-1; J gene: TRBJ2-5; clone size: .; D gene: .; CDR3 DNA: TGCGCCAGCAGCTTGGTTGGGGGAGGAATCGAGACCCAGTACTTC; CDR3 protein: CASSLVGGGIETQYF
V gene: TRBV4-1; J gene: TRBJ1-6; clone size: .; D gene: .; CDR3 DNA: TGCGCCAGCAGCCAAGATATTCAGGGTAGCTCCTATAATTCACCCCTCCACTTT; CDR3 protein: CASSQDIQGSSYNSPLHF
V gene: TRBV10-2; J gene: TRBJ2-3; clone size: .; D gene: TRBD2; CDR3 DNA: TGCGCCAGCAGTGATCCTAGCGGGGGGATTGTTACGCAGTATTTT; CDR3 protein: CASSDPSGGIVTQYF
V gene: TRBV14; J gene: TRBJ1-4; clone size: .; D gene: .; CDR3 DNA: TGTGCCAGCAGCCCTCAGTTTCGGACTGACAAACTGTTTTTT; CDR3 protein: CASSPQFRTDKLFF
V gene: TRBV30; J gene: TRBJ2-7; clone size: .; D gene: TRBD1; CDR3 DNA: TGTGCCTGGAGTTCCCCGGGACAGGGGACCTACGAGCAGTACTTC; CDR3 protein: CAWSSPGQGTYEQYF
V gene: TRBV2; J gene: TRBJ1-5; clone size: few; D gene: TRBD1; CDR3 DNA: TGTGCCAGCAGTGAAGGGACAGGGCTGAATCAGCCCCAGCATTTT; CDR3 protein: CASSEGTGLNQPQHF
V gene: TRBV5-1; J gene: TRBJ2-5; clone size: .; D gene: .; CDR3 DNA: TGCGCCAGCAGCCCCTCGGGGCAAGAGACCCAGTACTTC; CDR3 protein: CASSPSGQETQYF
V gene: TRBV9; J gene: TRBJ2-5; clone size: .; D gene: TRBD2; CDR3 DNA: TGTGCCAGCAGCCCCCCCCGAGAACTAGCGGGGGGAGGGGAGACCCAGTACTTC; CDR3 protein: CASSPPRELAGGGETQYF
V gene: TRBV5-1; J gene: TRBJ1-1; clone size: .; D gene: .; CDR3 DNA: TGCGCCAGCAGCTTGGGAGTAGAAGCTTTCTTT; CDR3 protein: CASSLGVEAFF
V gene: TRBV29-1; J gene: TRBJ1-2; clone size: .; D gene: .; CDR3 DNA: TGCAGCGTTGAAGGGTCAGGTCATGGCTACACCTTC; CDR3 protein: CSVEGSGHGYTF
V gene: TRBV19; J gene: TRBJ2-1; clone size: .; D gene: .; CDR3 DNA: TGTGCCAGTACGGATAGCCTAGCCTCCTACAATGAGCAGTTCTTC; CDR3 protein: CASTDSLASYNEQFF
V gene: TRBV6-5; J gene: TRBJ1-1; clone size: .; D gene: .; CDR3 DNA: TGTGCCAGCAGCCACCCCGGGTGGACTGAAGCTTTCTTT; CDR3 protein: CASSHPGWTEAFF
V gene: TRBV7-9; J gene: TRBJ1-1; clone size: .; D gene: .; CDR3 DNA: TGTGCCAGCAGCTTCGGGGATGCTGAAGCTTTCTTT; CDR3 protein: CASSFGDAEAFF
V gene: TRBV5-1; J gene: TRBJ2-7; clone size: .; D gene: TRBD1; CDR3 DNA: TGCGCCACCAGTTGGGCGGGACAGGGGGCGATGGAGCAGTACTTC; CDR3 protein: CATSWAGQGAMEQYF
V gene: TRBV2; J gene: TRBJ1-1; clone size: .; D gene: TRBD1; CDR3 DNA: TGTGCCAGCAGTTCCCGGACAGGCTTGAACACTGAAGCTTTCTTT; CDR3 protein: CASSSRTGLNTEAFF
V gene: TRBV29-1; J gene: TRBJ1-2; clone size: .; D gene: TRBD1; CDR3 DNA: TGCAGCGTTGGCCCCCCGACAGGGCCTCAGAGGGGCTACACCTTC; CDR3 protein: CSVGPPTGPQRGYTF
V gene: TRBV5-1; J gene: TRBJ2-1; clone size: .; D gene: TRBD2; CDR3 DNA: TGCGCCAGCAGCTTGAGGACTAGCGGGGTTGGCCCCTACAATGAGCAGTTCTTC; CDR3 protein: CASSLRTSGVGPYNEQFF
V gene: TRBV6-1; J gene: TRBJ2-7; clone size: once; D gene: TRBD2; CDR3 DNA: TGTGCCAGCAGATGGACTAGCGGGGGGGCGGACGAGCAGTACTTC; CDR3 protein: CASRWTSGGADEQYF
V gene: TRBV6-6; J gene: TRBJ2-7; clone size: .; D gene: TRBD2; CDR3 DNA: TGTGCCAGTCAGCGGGGGGCCACCTACGAGCAGTACTTC; CDR3 protein: CASQRGATYEQYF
V gene: TRBV6-1; J gene: TRBJ2-5; clone size: .; D gene: TRBD2; CDR3 DNA: TGTGCCGGCGGGGGTTCGCGCCAAGAGACCCAGTACTTC; CDR3 protein: CAGGGSRQETQYF
V gene: TRBV6-5; J gene: TRBJ2-2; clone size: few; D gene: .; CDR3 DNA: TGTGCCAGCAGACCAAGACGGAGCCTAAGGGAGCTGTTTTTT; CDR3 protein: CASRPRRSLRELFF
V gene: TRBV6-6; J gene: TRBJ2-3; clone size: few; D gene: TRBD2; CDR3 DNA: TGTGCCAGCAGTCCCCCGGGGCGGGGGATCGGAGATACGCAGTATTTT; CDR3 protein: CASSPPGRGIGDTQYF
V gene: TRBV5-1; J gene: TRBJ1-2; clone size: .; D gene: .; CDR3 DNA: TGCGCCAGCAGCTTGTCTGGGCCTCCCGGTGGCTACACCTTC; CDR3 protein: CASSLSGPPGGYTF
V gene: TRBV4-3; J gene: TRBJ1-2; clone size: .; D gene: .; CDR3 DNA: TGCGCCAGCAGCCAAGAGGCCAGGGGCCCTTCTAACTATGGCTACACCTTC; CDR3 protein: CASSQEARGPSNYGYTF
V gene: TRBV6-1; J gene: TRBJ1-3; clone size: .; D gene: TRBD1; CDR3 DNA: TGTGCCAGCTCCCGGGACAGTGGTGGAAACACCATATATTTT; CDR3 protein: CASSRDSGGNTIYF
V gene: TRBV30; J gene: TRBJ1-4; clone size: .; D gene: .; CDR3 DNA: TGTGCCTGGAGACAGGGTGTGCGGACTAATGAAAAACTGTTTTTT; CDR3 protein: CAWRQGVRTNEKLFF
V gene: TRBV6-1; J gene: TRBJ2-7; clone size: .; D gene: TRBD1; CDR3 DNA: TGTGCCAGCAGTGAACCGGGACAGGCCACCTACGAGCAGTACTTC; CDR3 protein: CASSEPGQATYEQYF
V gene: TRBV9; J gene: TRBJ2-7; clone size: .; D gene: .; CDR3 DNA: TGTGCCAGCAGCGTATCTCCTAACGATCCGTACGAGCAGTACTTC; CDR3 protein: CASSVSPNDPYEQYF
V gene: TRBV12-5; J gene: TRBJ1-4; clone size: once; D gene: .; CDR3 DNA: TGTGCTAGTGGTCCCGGGAGCGAAAAACTGTTTTTT; CDR3 protein: CASGPGSEKLFF
V gene: TRBV2; J gene: TRBJ1-6; clone size: few; D gene: TRBD1; CDR3 DNA: TGTGCCAGCAGTCAGCAAACAGGGGAGGCTTCACCCCTCCACTTT; CDR3 protein: CASSQQTGEASPLHF
V gene: TRBV5-1; J gene: TRBJ2-7; clone size: .; D gene: .; CDR3 DNA: TGCGCCAGCAGGGCGAGGGACTCCTACGAGCAGTACTTC; CDR3 protein: CASRARDSYEQYF
V gene: TRBV18; J gene: TRBJ1-6; clone size: .; D gene: TRBD1; CDR3 DNA: TGTGCCAGCTCACGGCTCGCCGGGACAGAAAATTCACCCCTCCACTTT; CDR3 protein: CASSRLAGTENSPLHF
V gene: TRBV15; J gene: TRBJ2-5; clone size: .; D gene: .; CDR3 DNA: TGTGCCACCAGCATCCTAGGACAGATCGGAGAGACCCAGTACTTC; CDR3 protein: CATSILGQIGETQYF
V gene: TRBV6-5; J gene: TRBJ1-1; clone size: .; D gene: .; CDR3 DNA: TGTGCCAGCAGTTACTCGGGGGGTGGCACTGAAGCTTTCTTT; CDR3 protein: CASSYSGGGTEAFF
V gene: TRBV2; J gene: TRBJ2-3; clone size: .; D gene: TRBD2; CDR3 DNA: TGTGCCAGCAGCCTGACTAGCGGGGGGGCCGTAGATACGCAGTATTTT; CDR3 protein: CASSLTSGGAVDTQYF
V gene: TRBV4-3; J gene: TRBJ2-1; clone size: .; D gene: TRBD2; CDR3 DNA: TGCGCCAGCAGCCAAGAAAGACTCGCGGGGGGGGGTGAGCAGTTCTTC; CDR3 protein: CASSQERLAGGGEQFF
V gene: TRBV7-9; J gene: TRBJ2-1; clone size: .; D gene: .; CDR3 DNA: TGTTCCAGCGGAGGGACTGAGCAGTTCTTC; CDR3 protein: CSSGGTEQFF
V gene: TRBV10-1; J gene: TRBJ2-2; clone size: .; D gene: .; CDR3 DNA: TGCGCCGTCCCGGGTCAGGGGAACACCGGGGAGCTGTTTTTT; CDR3 protein: CAVPGQGNTGELFF
V gene: TRBV2; J gene: TRBJ1-1; clone size: few; D gene: .; CDR3 DNA: TGTGCCAGCACCCCTATGAACACTGAAGCTTTCTTT; CDR3 protein: CASTPMNTEAFF
V gene: TRBV13; J gene: TRBJ1-1; clone size: .; D gene: TRBD1; CDR3 DNA: TGTGCCAGCAGTTCCGAACAGGGGGCTCGGGGTGAAGCTTTCTTT; CDR3 protein: CASSSEQGARGEAFF
V gene: TRBV4-3; J gene: TRBJ1-1; clone size: few; D gene: TRBD1; CDR3 DNA: TGCGCCAGCAGCCAACCGGGACAGGGCACTGAAGCTTTCTTT; CDR3 protein: CASSQPGQGTEAFF
V gene: TRBV7-3; J gene: TRBJ2-7; clone size: .; D gene: TRBD2; CDR3 DNA: TGTGCCAGCAGCCCCCAACCCGGACTAGCGGGGGATTCCACCTCCTACGAGCAGTACTTC; CDR3 protein: CASSPQPGLAGDSTSYEQYF
V gene: TRBV6-1; J gene: TRBJ1-2; clone size: .; D gene: TRBD1; CDR3 DNA: TGTGCCAGCAGTGTGGACAGGGGAGATGGGGGCTACACCTTC; CDR3 protein: CASSVDRGDGGYTF
V gene: TRBV5-6; J gene: TRBJ2-2; clone size: .; D gene: TRBD2; CDR3 DNA: TGTGCCAGCAGCTTGTGGCCTAGCGGGAACACCGGGGAGCTGTTTTTT; CDR3 protein: CASSLWPSGNTGELFF
V gene: TRBV5-1; J gene: TRBJ2-5; clone size: .; D gene: TRBD1; CDR3 DNA: TGCGCCAGCAGCCGAGAGGCCCCAGGGGGCGCCGGGGAGACCCAGTACTTC; CDR3 protein: CASSREAPGGAGETQYF